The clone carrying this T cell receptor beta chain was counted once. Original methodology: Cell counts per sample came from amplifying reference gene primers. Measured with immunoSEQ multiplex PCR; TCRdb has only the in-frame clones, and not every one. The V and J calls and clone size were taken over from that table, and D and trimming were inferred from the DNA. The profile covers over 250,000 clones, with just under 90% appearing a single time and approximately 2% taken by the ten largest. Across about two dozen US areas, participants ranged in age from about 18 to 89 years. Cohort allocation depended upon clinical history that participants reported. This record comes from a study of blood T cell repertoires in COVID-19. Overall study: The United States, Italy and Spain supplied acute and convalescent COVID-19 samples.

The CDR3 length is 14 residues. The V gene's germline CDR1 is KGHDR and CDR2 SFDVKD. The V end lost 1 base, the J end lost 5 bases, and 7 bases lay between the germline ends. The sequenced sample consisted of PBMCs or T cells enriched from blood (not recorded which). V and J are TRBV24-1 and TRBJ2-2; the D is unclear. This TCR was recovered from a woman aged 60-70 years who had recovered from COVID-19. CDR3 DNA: TGTGCCACCAGTGATTTTACAGCTACCGGGGAGCTGTTTTTT. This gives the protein CATSDFTATGELFF.